A selection of T cell receptor beta chains follows, all from one sample in a study of OX40 agonist ivuxolimab in advanced cancers. The method was immunoSEQ multiplex PCR; TCRdb's version includes in-frame clones alone and lacks a portion of them. The table lists tens of thousands of clones, about 85% of them singletons. Sequenced material: CD4+ or CD8+ T cells sorted from blood, taken in a trial of the OX40 agonist ivuxolimab. All receptors derive from an adult with an advanced solid tumor such as melanoma, head and neck, liver or kidney cancer. The CDR3 runs from the conserved cysteine through the conserved F or W. Fields, in order: D gene, clone size, V gene, J gene, CDR3 protein, CDR3 DNA. A D gene is named only where the DNA matches it firmly. The size of a clone is reported for some rows only, either as once, few or many, or as a class for expanded clones.

>NA|NA|TRBV30|TRBJ1-6
CARGGDGHSPLHF
TGTGCCCGCGGAGGGGACGGCCATTCACCCCTCCACTTT
>NA|few|TRBV27|TRBJ2-7
CASSVARSYEQYF
TGTGCCAGCAGTGTAGCGAGATCCTACGAGCAGTACTTC
>NA|NA|TRBV6-5|TRBJ1-2
CASSYLNRDGGGYTF
TGTGCCAGCAGTTACCTTAACAGGGATGGTGGTGGCTACACCTTC
>TRBD1|NA|TRBV19|TRBJ1-5
CASRGRTGGGQPQHF
TGTGCCAGTAGGGGCCGGACAGGGGGCGGTCAGCCCCAGCATTTT
>NA|NA|TRBV19|TRBJ2-5
CASSISLQETQYF
TGTGCCAGTAGTATAAGTCTACAAGAGACCCAGTACTTC
>NA|NA|TRBV9|TRBJ2-5
CASSVDRGGETQYF
TGTGCCAGCAGCGTCGACAGGGGAGGGGAGACCCAGTACTTC
>NA|NA|TRBV2|TRBJ2-7
CASSVPTNGQYF
TGTGCCAGCAGTGTTCCCACGAACGGGCAGTACTTC
>NA|NA|TRBV5-6|TRBJ1-1
CASSLVGDGGDTEAFF
TGTGCCAGCAGCTTGGTGGGAGATGGGGGGGACACTGAAGCTTTCTTT
>NA|NA|TRBV19|TRBJ1-4
CASSPQLGRGEKLFF
TGTGCCAGTAGCCCTCAATTGGGCCGGGGTGAAAAACTGTTTTTT
>NA|once|TRBV19|TRBJ2-7
CALKSIPFYEQYF
TGTGCCCTCAAATCCATACCCTTTTACGAGCAGTACTTC
>TRBD2|NA|TRBV5-1|TRBJ2-2
CASSNLAGATEYYTGELFF
TGCGCCAGCAGCAATCTAGCGGGAGCTACCGAATACTACACCGGGGAGCTGTTTTTT
>TRBD1|NA|TRBV11-1|TRBJ1-2
CASRSDRGYGYTF
TGTGCCAGCAGATCGGACAGGGGGTATGGCTACACCTTC
>NA|NA|TRBV12-5|TRBJ2-6
CASGGSGANVLTF
TGTGCTAGTGGGGGTTCCGGGGCCAACGTCCTGACTTTC
>NA|few|TRBV28|TRBJ1-5
CASSASYQPQHF
TGTGCCAGCAGTGCGTCGTATCAGCCCCAGCATTTT
>NA|NA|TRBV5-1|TRBJ2-1
CASSVIPAESYNEQFF
TGCGCCAGCAGCGTAATACCCGCGGAGTCCTACAATGAGCAGTTCTTC
>NA|NA|TRBV5-6|TRBJ2-3
CASSLGRADTQYF
TGTGCCAGCAGCTTGGGCAGGGCAGATACGCAGTATTTT
>TRBD2|NA|TRBV28|TRBJ2-7
CASSPSSIAGGALYEQYF
TGTGCCAGCAGTCCCTCATCTATAGCGGGAGGTGCCCTCTACGAGCAGTACTTC
>NA|NA|TRBV7-9|TRBJ2-7
CASTPLQALPYEQYF
TGTGCCAGCACCCCCCTACAGGCACTCCCCTACGAGCAGTACTTC
>NA|NA|TRBV7-9|TRBJ2-3
CASSPPSTDTQYF
TGTGCCAGCAGCCCCCCTAGCACAGATACGCAGTATTTT
>NA|NA|TRBV4-2|TRBJ2-4
CASSQAGALVGGIQYF
TGTGCCAGCAGCCAAGCGGGTGCCCTAGTTGGGGGCATTCAGTACTTC
>NA|NA|TRBV4-1|TRBJ2-2
CASSQGTASVGELFF
TGCGCCAGCAGCCAAGGGACGGCCTCGGTCGGGGAGCTGTTTTTT
>NA|NA|TRBV7-9|TRBJ2-6
CASSPPGLGANVLTF
TGTGCCAGCAGCCCGCCGGGGTTGGGGGCCAACGTCCTGACTTTC
>NA|NA|TRBV12-5|TRBJ1-1
CASRQDLNTEAFF
TGTGCTAGTCGACAGGACTTGAACACTGAAGCTTTCTTT
>NA|once|TRBV5-1|TRBJ2-1
CASSFWTGDNEQFF
TGCGCCAGCAGCTTTTGGACGGGGGACAATGAGCAGTTCTTC
>NA|NA|TRBV11-3|TRBJ2-7
CASTLGRGPYEQYF
TGTGCCAGCACTCTGGGTAGGGGTCCTTACGAGCAGTACTTC
>NA|NA|TRBV4-3|TRBJ2-1
CASSQDYLPDYSYNEQFF
TGCGCCAGCAGCCAAGATTATTTACCGGACTACTCCTACAATGAGCAGTTCTTC
>NA|few|TRBV6-5|TRBJ2-2
CASSFRRSVTGELFF
TGTGCCAGCAGTTTTCGGCGGTCCGTGACCGGGGAGCTGTTTTTT
>TRBD1|NA|TRBV5-1|TRBJ2-2
CASSLQGANTGELFF
TGCGCCAGCAGCTTACAGGGGGCGAACACCGGGGAGCTGTTTTTT
>NA|NA|TRBV7-6|TRBJ2-3
CASSLGLSFTDTQYF
TGTGCCAGCAGCTTAGGGTTGTCGTTCACAGATACGCAGTATTTT
>TRBD1|NA|TRBV28|TRBJ1-1
CASSLRTGGRTEAFF
TGTGCCAGCAGCCTTCGGACAGGGGGAAGAACTGAAGCTTTCTTT
>NA|NA|TRBV6-5|TRBJ2-3
CASSYSMGPGADTQYF
TGTGCCAGCAGTTACTCGATGGGACCGGGGGCAGATACGCAGTATTTT
>NA|NA|TRBV2|TRBJ2-7
CASSEPGEQYF
TGTGCCAGCAGTGAACCGGGCGAGCAGTACTTC
>NA|NA|TRBV19|TRBJ2-7
CASSRAFYTYEQYF
TGTGCCAGTAGCCGGGCCTTCTACACCTACGAGCAGTACTTC